The 25 T cell receptor beta chains in this list originate from one sample, sequenced in a study of blood T cells in healthy people across ages. Together with a sample-barcoded 5' primer, a J-beta primer mix was included in a second PCR lasting about 6 to 11 cycles. TCRdb called the 5' RACE reads again in MiXCR, with one record for every CDR3 protein. The table shows over a million distinct CDR3 sequences, with 35% to 45% occurring only once. Sequenced: blood. These receptors came from a woman under 30 in good health.

This clonotype has just a few counts. The chain has TRBV3-1 and TRBJ2-7; 9 bases agree with TRBD2. Germline loops: CDR1 LGHDT, CDR2 YNNKEL (reference sequence). V lost 4 bases and J lost 5; bases outside the gene matches: 6. There are 14 residues in the CDR3. The CDR3 DNA follows: TGTGCCAGCAGCCCCCCAGGACTAGCGCACGAGCAGTACTTC. Amino acid sequence: CASSPPGLAHEQYF.

This clonotype showed up just once. One end of the junction does not line up with germline, which may come from a read error. The chain carries TRBV20-1 and TRBJ2-5; the D gene could be TRBD1 or TRBD2 (5 bases each). CDR3 length: 17 amino acids. The germline V gene encodes CDR1 DFQATT and CDR2 SNEGSKA (reference sequence). The chain's CDR3 is CSTRDSRRDLPRETQYF. CDR3 nucleotides: TGCAGTACTAGAGATTCCCGTAGGGACCTCCCTAGAGAGACCCAGTACTTC.

This clonotype has a handful of counts. The chain uses TRBV4-2 and TRBJ2-5; D is uncertain. The J call is uncertain, as TRBJ2-7 better fits the DNA end. Germline V gene data show CDR1 as LGHNA and CDR2 as YNFKEQ. The CDR3 is 16 amino acids. DNA for the CDR3: TGTGCCAGCAGCCAAGACTTAGGGTTAGCCGTACACGAGCAGTACTTC. The encoded protein is CASSQDLGLAVHEQYF.

The chain is built from TRBV27 and TRBJ1-5; possibly TRBD1 for D (5 bases). The CDR3 spans 14 residues. Germline CDR1 and CDR2: MNHEY and SMNVEV (reference sequence). Trimming took off 5 bases at V and 6 bases at J, with 14 bases between the two ends. CDR3 amino acids: CASSGTLSGQPQHF. CDR3 in DNA: TGTGCCAGCAGTGGGACTCTTTCGGGTCAGCCCCAGCATTTT.

The J gene is TRBJ1-2, the V gene TRBV5-6; 7 nucleotides align to TRBD1. CDR3 length equals 15 residues. CDR1 and CDR2 (germline): SGHDT, YYEEEE. J was trimmed by 11 bases and V by 3 bases; bases with no gene match: 16. In DNA form, the CDR3 reads TGTGCCAGCAGCTCTACCGGACAGGCGCGATTTGGGTACACCTTC. Encoded protein: CASSSTGQARFGYTF. The complete variable domain, with remaining parts taken from reference TRBV5-6 and TRBJ1-2, reads DAGVTQSPTHLIKTRGQQVTLRCSPKSGHDTVSWYQQALGQGPQFIFQYYEEEERQRGNFPDRFSGHQFPNYSSELNVNALLLGDSALYLCASSSTGQARFGYTFGSGTRLTVV.

This chain's CDR3 is CASSSDRGLQETQYF. In DNA form, the CDR3 reads TGTGCCAGCAGTTCGGACAGGGGTCTCCAAGAGACCCAGTACTTC. This chain uses TRBV5-4 with TRBJ2-5; 9 bases map to TRBD1. V shed 5 bases, J shed 1 base, and the junction held 6 bases outside the gene matches. Germline CDR1 reads SGHNT; CDR2 reads YYREEE (reference sequence). The CDR3 consists of 15 residues. The variable domain in full, completed from reference TRBV5-4 and TRBJ2-5, reads ETGVTQSPTHLIKTRGQQVTLRCSSQSGHNTVSWYQQALGQGPQFIFQYYREEENGRGNFPPRFSGLQFPNYSSELNVNALELDDSALYLCASSSDRGLQETQYFGPGTRLLVL.

The rearrangement links TRBV11-2 to TRBJ2-5; a weak D match, TRBD1 (9 bases). This CDR3 is 19 amino acids long. Germline values: CDR1 SGHAT, CDR2 FQNNGV. The germline V and J ends were trimmed by 5 bases and 11 bases, with 36 bases remaining between them. CDR3 loop: CASSVGTGFGTSSTNEQYF. CDR3 in DNA: TGTGCCAGCAGCGTGGGGACAGGGTTTGGGACTAGTTCGACCAATGAGCAGTACTTC.

This chain uses TRBV20-1 with TRBJ2-1; D is ambiguous. CDR1 and CDR2 (germline): DFQATT, SNEGSKA (reference sequence). Trimming took 3 bases from V and 1 from J, leaving 22 bases between them. CDR3 length: 18 amino acids. For the CDR3, the DNA is TGCAGTGCTAGTGCGTTCGGCGGTGGTTCCCCTTCCTACAATGAGCAGTTCTTC. It specifies CSASAFGGGSPSYNEQFF.

The count of this clonotype is one. V gene TRBV27 combines with J gene TRBJ2-2, with 11 bases matching TRBD2. The CDR3 is made up of 18 amino acids. Germline V gene lookup returns CDR1 MNHEY and CDR2 SMNVEV (reference sequence). The ends lost 1 base at V and 1 base at J; junction bases unmatched: 5. The CDR3 reads CASSLWASGRWNTGELFF. CDR3 coding DNA: TGTGCCAGCAGTTTATGGGCTAGCGGGAGGTGGAACACCGGGGAGCTGTTTTTT.

The genes are TRBV11-1 and TRBJ2-2; the match to TRBD2 covers 9 bases. CDR1 is SGHAT and CDR2 is FQDESV in the germline V gene (reference sequence). V gave up 4 bases and J gave up 1 base; unmatched junction bases: 4. The CDR3 is 16 amino acids. Here the CDR3 reads CASSYIAGVNTGELFF. The CDR3, as DNA: TGTGCCAGCAGCTATATAGCGGGAGTGAACACCGGGGAGCTGTTTTTT.

The table lists this clonotype with a few counts. The chain couples TRBV20-1 to TRBJ2-1; no definite D call. The CDR3 length is 14 residues. Germline loops: CDR1 DFQATT, CDR2 SNEGSKA (reference sequence). V lost 4 bases, J lost 4 bases, and 14 bases lay in between. As DNA, the CDR3 is TGCAGTGCTACCAGACGAGACCGTTACAATGAGCAGTTCTTC. As protein: CSATRRDRYNEQFF.

J is TRBJ2-3 and V is TRBV15, with D unclear. The CDR3 loop spans 13 amino acids. Trimming removed 5 bases from V and 4 bases from J, with 10 bases in between. Per germline, CDR1 LNHNV and CDR2 YYDKDF (reference sequence). The CDR3 sequence: CATSGFLADTQYF. The DNA for the CDR3 is TGTGCCACCAGCGGCTTCCTGGCAGATACGCAGTATTTT.

This clonotype was recorded only once. The chain links TRBV19 to TRBJ1-2; a weak D match, TRBD1 (6 bases). V was trimmed by 4 bases and J by 1 base, leaving 13 bases between them. The CDR3 loop spans 15 amino acids. The germline V gene has CDR1 LNHDA and CDR2 SQIVND (reference sequence). In nucleotides, the CDR3 is TGTGCCAGTAGTACGGGGACAAGAAGTAACTATGGCTACACCTTC. Protein product: CASSTGTRSNYGYTF. The full variable domain, with the rest looked up from reference TRBV19 and TRBJ1-2, is DGGITQSPKYLFRKEGQNVTLSCEQNLNHDAMYWYRQDPGQGLRLIYYSQIVNDFQKGDIAEGYSVSREKKESFPLTVTSAQKNPTAFYLCASSTGTRSNYGYTFGSGTRLTVV.

The rearrangement uses TRBV27 and TRBJ2-1; 10 bases line up with TRBD1. CDR1 is MNHEY, CDR2 SMNVEV, per germline (reference sequence). Trimming at V came to 8 bases and at J to 8 bases, leaving 15 bases not matched to a gene. The CDR3 extends over 16 amino acids. CDR3 amino acids: CASHFYRDRGMDEQFF. In DNA form, the CDR3 reads TGTGCCAGCCATTTTTACCGGGACAGGGGAATGGATGAGCAGTTCTTC.

The rearrangement joins TRBV20-1 to TRBJ2-2; D is uncertain. Germline V CDR1 and CDR2: DFQATT, SNEGSKA (reference sequence). V dropped 0 bases and J dropped 5 bases, with 10 bases sitting between them. The CDR3 spans 14 residues. Here the CDR3 DNA reads TGCAGTGCTAGAGATTTTGGGTCGACCGGGGAGCTGTTTTTT. The encoded protein is CSARDFGSTGELFF.

The chain links TRBV6-1 to TRBJ1-2; D unresolved. Germline CDR1 is MNHNS and CDR2 is SASEGT. Trimming shortened V by 5 bases and J by 4 bases, and 11 bases separated the two germline ends. This CDR3 spans 13 amino acids. The CDR3 region is CASSWTRVYGYTF. For the CDR3, the DNA is TGTGCCAGCAGTTGGACCCGCGTCTATGGCTACACCTTC.

This clonotype was detected only a few times. The CDR3 DNA follows: TGTGCCAGCAGCTTATCGACAGGGCCAAATTCACCCCTCCACTTT. Translation gives CASSLSTGPNSPLHF. J is TRBJ1-6 and V is TRBV7-9, with 7 bases matching TRBD1. This CDR3 contains 15 residues. Trimming at V came to 2 bases and at J to 7 bases, leaving 5 bases not matched to a gene. Germline V gene sequence: CDR1 SEHNR, CDR2 FQNEAQ (reference sequence).

This clonotype was seen just once. The chain carries TRBV25-1 and TRBJ1-4, with TRBD1 matching over 7 bases. CDR3 size: 15 residues. The germline gives CDR1 MGHDK, CDR2 SYGVNS. V was clipped by 4 bases and J by 6 bases; unmatched bases: 8. CDR3 sequence reads: CASSAKGGAYEKLFF. The CDR3 DNA is TGTGCCAGCAGTGCTAAAGGGGGCGCGTATGAAAAACTGTTTTTT.

The chain uses TRBV29-1 and TRBJ1-5; D remains unclear. The CDR3 has 18 amino acids. The germline CDR1 and CDR2 sequences are SQVTM and ANQGSEA. Trimming stripped 4 bases from V and 3 bases from J, with 25 bases between. The CDR3, as DNA: TGCAGCGTTGTGATCCCCTATGGCGTTGGCGGGTCCAATCAGCCCCAGCATTTT. Its translation: CSVVIPYGVGGSNQPQHF.

The rearrangement joins TRBV29-1 to TRBJ2-5; 7 bases map to TRBD1. V shed 3 bases, J shed 5 bases, and the junction held 9 bases outside the gene matches. This CDR3 is built from 14 residues. CDR1 SQVTM and CDR2 ANQGSEA come from the germline V gene. The CDR3 loop reads CSVESTGVGETQYF. The CDR3 DNA follows: TGCAGCGTTGAGAGTACAGGGGTTGGCGAGACCCAGTACTTC.

The genes are TRBV7-8 and TRBJ2-7, with TRBD2 matching 8 bases. This CDR3 is built from 16 residues. The junction had 16 bases not matched to a gene; V was cut back by 5 bases and J by 7 bases. CDR1 is SGHVS and CDR2 is FQNEAQ in the germline V gene. Here the CDR3 DNA reads TGTGCCAGCAGCCAGGAGAGCGGGGGCCTACCCAATGAGCAGTACTTC. This gives the protein CASSQESGGLPNEQYF.

A few counts support this clonotype. A single base separates this from a much larger clone, so it may be a read error. The chain carries TRBV12-3 or TRBV12-4 and TRBJ1-1; D gene ambiguous. The V gene lost 6 bases and the J gene lost 0 bases, with 5 bases spanning the gap. The CDR3 is made up of 12 amino acids. As DNA, the CDR3 is TGTGCCAGCAGGTACTTGAACACTGAAGCTTTCTTT. Encoded protein: CASRYLNTEAFF.

This clonotype occurred a few times. CDR3 sequence: CASSGYQGSHTNYGYTF. CDR3 nucleotide sequence: TGTGCCAGCAGTGGGTATCAGGGGTCGCATACTAACTATGGCTACACCTTC. This sequence joins TRBV7-2 and TRBJ1-2, with D possibly matching TRBD1 (6 bases). The V end was cut by 6 bases, the J end by 0 bases, with 20 bases between. This CDR3 is 17 amino acids long. Germline loops: CDR1 SGHTA, CDR2 FQGNSA. Supplemented by reference TRBV7-2 and TRBJ1-2, the full variable domain reads GAGVSQSPSNKVTEKGKDVELRCDPISGHTALYWYRQSLGQGLEFLIYFQGNSAPDKSGLPSDRFSAERTGGSVSTLTIQRTQQEDSAVYLCASSGYQGSHTNYGYTFGSGTRLTVV.

The chain uses TRBV15 and TRBJ2-3, with no clear D. V dropped 3 bases and J dropped 5 bases, with 18 bases sitting between them. This CDR3 comprises 16 residues. From germline, CDR1 is LNHNV and CDR2 YYDKDF (reference sequence). The CDR3 region is CATSRGRLTEKDTQYF. DNA of the CDR3: TGTGCCACCAGCAGGGGCCGATTAACAGAAAAAGATACGCAGTATTTT.

Only a few counts were recorded for this clonotype. The V and J genes are TRBV6-2 or TRBV6-3 and TRBJ2-5; the match to TRBD2 covers 7 bases. Germline V lookup: CDR1 MNHEY, CDR2 SVGEGT. The CDR3 runs to 14 residues. After removal of 6 bases from V and 4 bases from J, the junction contained 8 bases not matched to a gene. DNA of the CDR3: TGTGCCAGCAGCGTCGGGGGGAACCGAGAGACCCAGTACTTC. Protein: CASSVGGNRETQYF.